This passage covers 14 T cell receptor beta chains from one sample sequenced in a study of radiotherapy plus CTLA-4 blockade in lung cancer. The method was immunoSEQ multiplex PCR; TCRdb's version includes in-frame clones alone and lacks a portion of them. The profile shows 75,000 to 100,000 clones, 65% to 80% of them singletons. Source: peripheral blood, taken from a patient treated with radiotherapy plus ipilimumab. These receptors all come from a human donor with non-small cell lung cancer who had a partial response to radiotherapy plus ipilimumab. Some clones in this sample may be carry-over from other donors' samples.

V gene TRBV18 combines with J gene TRBJ1-6, with D perhaps TRBD1 (6 bases). Germline values: CDR1 KGHSH, CDR2 LQKENI. The CDR3 extends over 18 amino acids. Trimming stripped 3 bases from V and 2 bases from J, with 17 bases between. CDR3 DNA: TGTGCCAGCTCACCGCGGGGGGGCCATTTCGCCTATAATTCACCCCTCCACTTT. Its translation is CASSPRGGHFAYNSPLHF.

This clone was picked up a small number of times. CDR3: CAGGNSNSNQPQHF. The CDR3 DNA sequence: TGTGCCGGCGGGAACTCAAATAGCAATCAGCCCCAGCATTTT. The V gene is TRBV6-6, the J gene TRBJ1-5; no clear D. The germline V and J ends were trimmed by 11 bases and 0 bases, with 14 bases remaining between them. This CDR3 spans 14 amino acids. Germline V gene data show CDR1 as MNHNY and CDR2 as SVGAGI (reference sequence).

The V call is TRBV28, the J call TRBJ2-4, with TRBD1 as a possible D gene (6 bases). CDR3 length: 17 amino acids. Between the trimmed V and J ends, which lost 7 bases and 3 bases, there was a span of 22 bases. Per germline, CDR1 MDHEN and CDR2 SYDVKM. The CDR3 bases are TGTGCCAGCACTCCAGGGGTGCGAGGTCTAGGCAAAAACATTCAGTACTTC. Translation gives CASTPGVRGLGKNIQYF.

This clone was counted a single time. The CDR3 region is CASSLAWLAGGPRSAGELFF. The CDR3 DNA follows: TGTGCCAGCAGCTTGGCCTGGCTAGCGGGAGGGCCAAGGAGTGCCGGGGAGCTGTTTTTT. The genes are TRBV5-4 and TRBJ2-2; 12 nucleotides agree with TRBD2. The V gene's germline CDR1 is SGHNT and CDR2 YYREEE (reference sequence). The CDR3 runs 20 residues. Unmatched junction bases numbered 15, after V lost 0 bases and J lost 6 bases.

As DNA, the CDR3 is TGTGCCAGCAGCTTAGGAGGGTCGGGGGATGAGCAGTTCTTC. This encodes CASSLGGSGDEQFF. The J gene is TRBJ2-1, the V gene TRBV11-3; D possibly corresponds to TRBD2 (6 bases). V was pared by 1 base and J by 8 bases, with 12 bases between. Germline CDR1 reads SGHNT; CDR2 reads YENEEA. This CDR3 spans 14 amino acids.

The gene calls are TRBV6-5 and TRBJ2-6; 8 nucleotides agree with TRBD2. The CDR3 extends over 15 amino acids. Germline-derived CDR1 and CDR2 are MNHEY and SVGAGI. V dropped 7 bases and J dropped 2; count of bases not matched to a gene: 4. The CDR3 loop reads CASTGGGTGANVLTF. CDR3 nucleotide sequence: TGTGCCAGCACGGGAGGGGGAACTGGGGCCAACGTCCTGACTTTC.

The J gene is TRBJ2-5, the V gene TRBV2; 13 bases line up with TRBD2. The CDR3 is made up of 16 amino acids. V dropped 2 bases and J dropped 4; count of bases not matched to a gene: 4. Germline V gene data show CDR1 as SNHLY and CDR2 as FYNNEI. CDR3: CASSERTSGRGETQYF. In DNA form, the CDR3 reads TGTGCCAGCAGTGAAAGGACTAGCGGGAGAGGAGAGACCCAGTACTTC.

The chain employs TRBV18 and TRBJ2-1; D possibly corresponds to TRBD1 (6 bases). Germline values: CDR1 KGHSH, CDR2 LQKENI. The CDR3 extends over 13 amino acids. V lost 8 bases, J lost 5 bases, and 13 bases lay in between. The CDR3 DNA reads as TGTGCCAGCCAAACAGGGAGCGACAATGAGCAGTTCTTC. The encoded protein is CASQTGSDNEQFF.

This clone has a handful of counts. The genes are TRBV30 and TRBJ2-3; possible D gene TRBD2, 6 bases. The CDR3 is 14 amino acids. CDR1 is GTSNPN, CDR2 SVGIG, per germline (reference sequence). V was pared by 2 bases and J by 4 bases, with 13 bases between. The CDR3 loop reads CAWSFSGNSDTQYF. CDR3 in DNA: TGTGCCTGGAGTTTTAGCGGAAATTCAGATACGCAGTATTTT.

V gene TRBV7-2 combines with J gene TRBJ2-5; the D is unclear. The end of the DNA aligns better with TRBJ2-7, so the J call may be wrong. CDR3 length: 14 residues. Germline CDR1 reads SGHTA; CDR2 reads FQGNSA. The CDR3 DNA reads TGTGCCAGCAGCTTAGAATCTAGAAAATACGAGCAGTACTTC. This sequence encodes CASSLESRKYEQYF.

This clone was seen at least ten times. This CDR3 reads CASNGIEQYF. DNA for the CDR3: TGTGCCAGCAACGGGATTGAGCAGTACTTC. The chain couples TRBV2 to TRBJ2-7; a weak D match, TRBD2 (5 bases). The CDR3 covers 10 residues. Germline V gives CDR1 SNHLY, CDR2 FYNNEI. V was cut by 7 bases and J by 7 bases, with 8 bases left in between.

This clone was detected a few times. The J gene is TRBJ2-1, the V gene TRBV27; 12 bases align to TRBD2. The CDR3 covers 14 residues. Germline lookup yields CDR1 MNHEY and CDR2 SMNVEV (reference sequence). V lost 4 bases to trimming and J lost 9 bases; unmatched junction nucleotides: 4. In DNA, the CDR3 is TGTGCCAGCAGTTCCCAGACTAGCGGGAGTGAGCAGTTCTTC. The encoded protein is CASSSQTSGSEQFF.

V gene TRBV9 combines with J gene TRBJ2-1; 7 nucleotides line up with TRBD2. V was pared by 6 bases and J by 4 bases, with 10 bases of the junction left unmatched. The CDR3 contains 15 residues. Looked up from germline, CDR1 is SGDLS and CDR2 is YYNGEE. Written as DNA, the CDR3 is TGTGCCAGCACAATTGGCGGGAGTTCTTACAATGAGCAGTTCTTC. Translation: CASTIGGSSYNEQFF.

The chain recombines TRBV7-9 with TRBJ1-1; the match to TRBD1 covers 7 bases. The CDR3 contains 14 residues. Trimming at V came to 3 bases and at J to 7 bases, leaving 8 bases not matched to a gene. The germline gives CDR1 SEHNR, CDR2 FQNEAQ (reference sequence). The CDR3 reads CASSFTGAGSEAFF. In nucleotides, the CDR3 is TGTGCCAGCAGCTTTACAGGGGCTGGGAGTGAAGCTTTCTTT.